Presented here are 26 T cell receptor beta chains from one specimen sequenced in a study of early T cells in non-severe SARS-CoV-2 infection. TCRdb ran MiXCR on the 5' RACE reads and lists one entry per CDR3 protein. The table records tens of thousands of distinct CDR3 sequences, approximately 10% of them present only once. The sequenced sample was whole blood, obtained at baseline. The receptor source for this set is an adult who was a healthcare worker with PCR-confirmed SARS-CoV-2 infection or an uninfected control (not recorded which).

This clonotype occurred a few times. V usage is TRBV12-3 or TRBV12-4 and J usage is TRBJ2-1; D gene ambiguous. The V and J ends lost 4 bases and 8 bases respectively, with 15 bases between them. The CDR3 has 14 residues. CDR3 region: CASSSPDPPHEQFF. CDR3 in DNA: TGTGCCAGCAGTTCGCCTGATCCTCCCCATGAGCAGTTCTTC.

J is TRBJ2-7 and V is TRBV7-2; 8 bases fit TRBD1. V lost 6 bases to trimming and J lost 5 bases; unmatched junction nucleotides: 12. In germline, CDR1 is SGHTA, CDR2 FQGNSA. The CDR3 sequence is 15 residues long. The CDR3 spells CASRGQGILLNEQYF. CDR3 bases: TGTGCCAGCAGAGGACAGGGAATTTTATTGAACGAGCAGTACTTC.

This clonotype was found a few times. The V call is TRBV12-3 or TRBV12-4, the J call TRBJ1-1, with TRBD1 matching 9 bases. Losses at the gene ends were 4 bases for V and 5 bases for J; bases not matched to a gene: 8. This CDR3 has 15 amino acids. CDR3 sequence: CASSSTDRGRTEAFF. The DNA for the CDR3 is TGTGCCAGCAGTTCGACGGACAGGGGAAGAACTGAAGCTTTCTTT.

This clonotype was counted ten times or more. The gene calls are TRBV9 and TRBJ2-7; 12 bases map to TRBD2. The V segment lost 5 bases and the J segment 0 bases; nucleotides outside the gene matches: 3. In germline, CDR1 is SGDLS, CDR2 YYNGEE. The CDR3 contains 15 residues. The CDR3 reads CASRALAGGSYEQYF. Written as DNA, the CDR3 is TGTGCCAGCAGAGCACTAGCGGGAGGCTCCTACGAGCAGTACTTC.

This clonotype has at least ten counts. The rearrangement links TRBV18 to TRBJ1-3, with D uncertain. From germline, CDR1 is KGHSH and CDR2 LQKENI. The CDR3 has 13 amino acids. The V gene lost 2 bases and the J gene lost 6 bases, with 8 bases spanning the gap. Here the CDR3 DNA reads TGTGCCAGCTCACCATCCGGGGAAAACACCATATATTTT. Amino acid sequence: CASSPSGENTIYF.

This clonotype has ten or more counts. V is TRBV7-9 and J is TRBJ2-3; maybe TRBD2 (6 bases). V lost 5 bases to trimming and J lost 1 base, with 13 bases between them. Looked up from germline, CDR1 is SEHNR and CDR2 is FQNEAQ (reference sequence). CDR3 size: 15 residues. CDR3 DNA sequence: TGTGCCAGCAGCCTAAGGAGGGTAGGCACAGATACGCAGTATTTT. This translates into CASSLRRVGTDTQYF.

Ten or more counts support this clonotype. The rearrangement uses TRBV6-5 and TRBJ1-1; tentative D call: TRBD1 (6 bases). The germline V and J ends were trimmed by 6 bases and 1 base, with 9 bases remaining between them. This CDR3 has 13 amino acids. Germline loops: CDR1 MNHEY, CDR2 SVGAGI. In DNA form, the CDR3 reads TGTGCCAGCAGGAGGACAGAGAACACTGAAGCTTTCTTT. This codes for CASRRTENTEAFF.

This clonotype was seen a few times. The chain is built from TRBV9 and TRBJ2-7, with 7 positions matching TRBD1. J lost 3 bases, V lost 0 bases, and 0 bases had no gene match. The germline CDR1 and CDR2 sequences are SGDLS and YYNGEE. The CDR3 contains 13 residues. This CDR3 reads CASSVGDSYEQYF. The CDR3 nucleotides are TGTGCCAGCAGCGTAGGGGACAGCTACGAGCAGTACTTC.

This clonotype was found a few times. The chain has TRBV29-1 and TRBJ1-1; TRBD1 aligns across 7 bases. The CDR3 runs 13 residues. V dropped 7 bases and J dropped 1; count of bases not matched to a gene: 6. The germline CDR1 and CDR2 sequences are SQVTM and ANQGSEA. The CDR3 nucleotides are TGCAGCGCGGCGGGGACAGAGAACACTGAAGCTTTCTTT. Translation gives CSAAGTENTEAFF. Supplemented by reference TRBV29-1 and TRBJ1-1, the full variable domain reads SAVISQKPSRDICQRGTSLTIQCQVDSQVTMMFWYRQQPGQSLTLIATANQGSEATYESGFVIDKFPISRPNLTFSTLTVSNMSPEDSSIYLCSAAGTENTEAFFGQGTRLTVV.

This clonotype was seen ten or more times. The chain employs TRBV5-1 and TRBJ1-1, with D perhaps TRBD1 (5 bases). The CDR3 is 14 amino acids. Germline-derived CDR1 and CDR2 are SGHRS and YFSETQ. V was shortened by 5 bases and J by 4 bases, with 15 bases between the two germline ends. Written as DNA, the CDR3 is TGCGCCAGCAGACCCGGGGGTATCGGCACTGAAGCTTTCTTT. Protein: CASRPGGIGTEAFF.

The V call is TRBV27, the J call TRBJ2-1; tentative D call: TRBD2 (6 bases). Germline V gene data show CDR1 as MNHEY and CDR2 as SMNVEV (reference sequence). The CDR3 runs to 15 residues. Trimming shortened V by 3 bases and J by 2 bases, and 11 bases separated the two germline ends. The CDR3 coding sequence is TGTGCCAGCAGTTTGGGCGGGAACCCCTACAATGAGCAGTTCTTC. It translates to CASSLGGNPYNEQFF.

This clonotype was picked up many times. The chain combines TRBV15 with TRBJ1-1, with D unresolved. The CDR3 has 14 amino acids. CDR1 is LNHNV and CDR2 is YYDKDF in the germline V gene (reference sequence). Trimming removed 3 bases from V and 1 base from J, with 9 bases in between. CDR3 sequence reads: CATSRSRQNTEAFF. The CDR3 coding sequence is TGTGCCACCAGCAGGTCCCGACAGAACACTGAAGCTTTCTTT.

This clonotype was counted ten times or more. The V gene is TRBV7-8, the J gene TRBJ2-7; D ambiguous. Trimming removed 5 bases from V and 6 bases from J, with 20 bases in between. CDR3 length equals 15 residues. Germline CDR1 is SGHVS and CDR2 is FQNEAQ. The CDR3 region is CASSPVGRYTPEQYF. In DNA form, the CDR3 reads TGTGCCAGCAGCCCAGTCGGGCGGTACACCCCCGAGCAGTACTTC.

CDR3 region: CASSLGWVANAPLHF. The CDR3 DNA sequence: TGTGCCAGCAGCCTAGGCTGGGTGGCAAACGCTCCCCTCCACTTT. The rearrangement links TRBV7-9 to TRBJ1-6; D is uncertain. This CDR3 contains 15 residues. Germline CDR1 and CDR2: SEHNR and FQNEAQ (reference sequence). Trimming shortened V by 5 bases and J by 13 bases, and 21 bases separated the two germline ends.

Regarding this clonotype: One junction end does not reproduce the germline sequence, and a read error may be involved. The V call is TRBV6-1, the J call TRBJ2-7; D gene uncertain. The length of the CDR3 is 13 residues. CDR1 is MNHNS and CDR2 is SASEGT in the germline V gene. DNA for the CDR3: TGTGCCAGCGGTGAAGCGCGGTTGTCAGAGCAGTACTTC. This gives the protein CASGEARLSEQYF.

This clonotype was observed many times. V gene TRBV3-1 combines with J gene TRBJ2-7; the D gene is possibly TRBD1 (6 bases). Germline CDR1 reads LGHDT; CDR2 reads YNNKEL (reference sequence). The CDR3 is 14 residues long. Deletions cut 1 base from V and 2 bases from J, with 9 bases between. The CDR3 here is CASSQVQGPYEQYF. CDR3 DNA: TGTGCCAGCAGCCAAGTCCAGGGGCCCTACGAGCAGTACTTC.

The chain joins TRBV5-1 to TRBJ2-2; 16 nucleotides line up with TRBD2. V was pared by 4 bases and J by 4 bases, with 4 bases of the junction left unmatched. Germline V gene data show CDR1 as SGHRS and CDR2 as YFSETQ. The CDR3 sequence is 17 residues long. CDR3 DNA sequence: TGCGCCAGCAGCCCGGGACTAGCGGGAGGGCGCACCGGGGAGCTGTTTTTT. Residues: CASSPGLAGGRTGELFF.

This clonotype has at least ten counts. V and J are TRBV18 and TRBJ1-2, with 8 bases identical to TRBD1. In germline, CDR1 is KGHSH, CDR2 LQKENI. With V trimmed by 3 bases and J by 3 bases, 3 bases remained unmatched. The CDR3 is made up of 14 amino acids. CDR3 nucleotides: TGTGCCAGCTCACCCACGGACAGGGACTATGGCTACACCTTC. Protein: CASSPTDRDYGYTF.

This clonotype was observed at least ten times. The chain recombines TRBV7-8 with TRBJ1-2; no reliable D call. Germline lookup yields CDR1 SGHVS and CDR2 FQNEAQ. The CDR3 is made up of 13 amino acids. The ends were cut back, 2 bases at V and 8 bases at J, with 12 bases in the middle. As DNA, the CDR3 is TGTGCCAGCAGCTTAATTCTCGATTCCGGCTACACCTTC. Translation: CASSLILDSGYTF.

The V gene is TRBV7-9, the J gene TRBJ2-1, with D possibly TRBD2 on 6 matching bases. The germline V and J ends were trimmed by 0 bases and 1 base, with 10 bases remaining between them. Looked up from germline, CDR1 is SEHNR and CDR2 is FQNEAQ (reference sequence). The CDR3 totals 16 residues. Here the CDR3 DNA reads TGTGCCAGCAGCTTAGCGGGACTCGCATCCTACAATGAGCAGTTCTTC. This codes for CASSLAGLASYNEQFF.

This clonotype was seen more than once but under ten times. The V gene is TRBV20-1, the J gene TRBJ2-1; 12 bases are shared with TRBD2. V lost 1 base to trimming and J lost 10 bases; unmatched junction nucleotides: 11. The CDR3 extends over 16 amino acids. The germline gives CDR1 DFQATT, CDR2 SNEGSKA (reference sequence). In DNA form, the CDR3 reads TGCAGTGCTAGAGTGTTTTTGACTAGCGGGGGAGGGGAGCAGTTCTTC. Translated, it gives CSARVFLTSGGGEQFF.

This clonotype was seen ten or more times. The chain joins TRBV19 to TRBJ1-2; TRBD1 matches 9 bases. Germline values: CDR1 LNHDA, CDR2 SQIVND (reference sequence). The CDR3 length is 17 residues. The V and J ends lost 6 bases and 5 bases, in that order; junction bases with no gene match: 16. This chain's CDR3 is CASRITRGQGPVYGYTF. The CDR3 nucleotides are TGTGCCAGTAGGATTACCCGAGGACAGGGGCCTGTGTATGGCTACACCTTC. The whole variable domain, filled in from reference TRBV19 and TRBJ1-2, reads DGGITQSPKYLFRKEGQNVTLSCEQNLNHDAMYWYRQDPGQGLRLIYYSQIVNDFQKGDIAEGYSVSREKKESFPLTVTSAQKNPTAFYLCASRITRGQGPVYGYTFGSGTRLTVV.

This clonotype showed up just a few times. V and J are TRBV7-9 and TRBJ1-1, with D unresolved. Trimming removed 5 bases at V and 7 bases at J, with 5 bases between. The CDR3 spans 10 residues. CDR1 and CDR2 from the germline V gene are SEHNR and FQNEAQ (reference sequence). CDR3 residues: CASSASEAFF. The CDR3 nucleotides are TGTGCCAGCAGCGCCAGTGAAGCTTTCTTT.

This chain uses TRBV7-8 with TRBJ1-1; 7 positions match TRBD1. The CDR3 has 13 amino acids. V shed 4 bases and J 7 bases; nucleotides not matched to a gene: 6. Germline V lookup: CDR1 SGHVS, CDR2 FQNEAQ. The chain's CDR3 is CASSSEDRLEAFF. Written as DNA, the CDR3 is TGTGCCAGCAGCTCTGAGGACAGGCTTGAAGCTTTCTTT.

In its sample, this clonotype was seen a few times. This chain joins TRBV10-2 and TRBJ2-7; 7 nucleotides align to TRBD1. This CDR3 region has 14 residues. V trimming: 7 bases; J trimming: 2 bases; junction bases outside the gene matches: 8. Germline V lookup: CDR1 WSHSY, CDR2 SAAADI. CDR3 DNA sequence: TGCGCCAGCACCCTGCGGACAGGAGCCTACGAGCAGTACTTC. The encoded protein is CASTLRTGAYEQYF.

In its sample, this clonotype was seen many times. This rearrangement joins TRBV11-2 to TRBJ2-1; a possible D gene is TRBD2 (6 bases). V lost 6 bases, J lost 2 bases, and 14 bases lay in between. Per germline, CDR1 SGHAT and CDR2 FQNNGV. This CDR3 comprises 15 residues. The CDR3 DNA follows: TGTGCCAGCAGACCTCCGGGGGAGGCCTACAATGAGCAGTTCTTC. The encoded protein is CASRPPGEAYNEQFF.